This TCR beta chain was found in a study of coeliac disease. The wider study: Without high-resolution HLA typing, biased TRBV7-2 usage was examined as a proof of principle.

Cells were frozen in aliquots of roughly 470,000, and one aliquot per fraction was sequenced. Comment on this clone: The target antigen is unknown.

Whole-study findings and limits: Few TRB amino acid sequences were shared between samples; most were unique. Published gliadin-specific TRB sequences appeared in about 50% of the 18 coeliac samples, 1 of 6 controls.

This CDR3 is built from 18 residues. Germline CDR1 reads SGDLS; CDR2 reads YYNGEE. Trimming took off 4 bases at V and 6 bases at J, with 26 bases between the two ends. Repertoires were generated with immunoSEQ multiplex PCR, while TCRdb's copy carries only in-frame clones and drops some. In the table there are 3,000 to 3,500 clones, 55% to 65% of which are singletons. The receptor's source is a woman aged 45 to 65 without celiac disease. Sample: lymphocytes from the gut lamina propria. This chain connects TRBV9 to TRBJ2-1; TRBD2 is a possible D gene (7 bases). In nucleotides, the CDR3 is TGTGCCAGCAGCTCCCAAGGGGGGGGCTGGCAAAGCGGCAATGAGCAGTTCTTC. This encodes CASSSQGGGWQSGNEQFF.